A selection of T cell receptor beta chains follows, all from one sample in a study of Graves' ophthalmopathy and Graves' hyperthyroidism. TCRdb reprocessed the multiplex PCR reads with MiXCR, giving one entry per CDR3 protein. Of about 390,000 distinct CDR3 sequences in the sample, just over 15% were seen once. Sequenced: peripheral blood. The receptors derive from a young woman with stable Graves' hyperthyroidism. The CDR3 runs from the conserved cysteine through the conserved F or W. A D gene is named only where the DNA matches it firmly. Where a row states a size, it is once, few, many or the class of an expanded clone; other rows omit it.

D: TRBD1; J: TRBJ2-7; size: many; V: TRBV18; DNA: TGTGCCAGCTCACCAATCAGACAGGGGGAAACCTACGAGCAGTACTTC; CDR3: CASSPIRQGETYEQYF
D: TRBD1; J: TRBJ1-1; size: many; V: TRBV2; DNA: TGTGCCAGCACCCAGACAGGGGGCACCGTCACTGAAGCTTTCTTT; CDR3: CASTQTGGTVTEAFF
D: NA; J: TRBJ1-6; size: many; V: TRBV12-3/TRBV12-4; DNA: TGTGCCAGCAGTTTATTCGGAAATTCACCCCTCCACTTT; CDR3: CASSLFGNSPLHF
D: NA; J: TRBJ1-5; size: many; V: TRBV10-3; DNA: TGTGCCATCAGGGGATCCAGCAATCAGCCCCAGCATTTT; CDR3: CAIRGSSNQPQHF
D: TRBD1; J: TRBJ1-2; size: many; V: TRBV14; DNA: TGTGCCAGCAGCCAAGTACAGGGGGCGAGCGGCTACACCTTC; CDR3: CASSQVQGASGYTF
D: NA; J: TRBJ2-5; size: NA; V: TRBV20-1; DNA: TGCAGTGCTAGATCACTAGGGCGCCAGTACTTC; CDR3: CSARSLGRQYF
D: TRBD2; J: TRBJ2-7; size: many; V: TRBV12-3/TRBV12-4; DNA: TGTGCCAGCACCTCTAGCGGGGGGCACAACTCCTACGAGCAGTACTTC; CDR3: CASTSSGGHNSYEQYF
D: TRBD1; J: TRBJ1-5; size: NA; V: TRBV19; DNA: TGTGCCAGTAGTCGCCGGGACAGGGTCAGGGAGCCCCAGCATTTT; CDR3: CASSRRDRVREPQHF
D: NA; J: TRBJ2-5; size: NA; V: TRBV6-5; DNA: TGTGCCAGCAGTTATGAAGGGGCGCAGGAGACCCAGTACTTC; CDR3: CASSYEGAQETQYF
D: NA; J: TRBJ2-2; size: many; V: TRBV12-3/TRBV12-4; DNA: TGTGCCAGCAGACCTACAGGGCTTAACACCGGGGAGCTGTTTTTT; CDR3: CASRPTGLNTGELFF
D: NA; J: TRBJ2-5; size: NA; V: TRBV11-1; DNA: TGTGCCAGCAGCTCAATACAGGGTTACGCGGAGACCCAGTACTTC; CDR3: CASSSIQGYAETQYF
D: TRBD1; J: TRBJ1-1; size: many; V: TRBV11-3; DNA: TGTGCCAGCAGCTCCGGGACAGCGATAAGAACTTGGGCTTTCTTT; CDR3: CASSSGTAIRTWAFF
D: NA; J: TRBJ1-2; size: many; V: TRBV19; DNA: TGTGCCAGTAGTATTAGCAGGTGGAAAGGGGACTATGGCTACACCTTC; CDR3: CASSISRWKGDYGYTF
D: NA; J: TRBJ1-1; size: many; V: TRBV6-5; DNA: TGTGCCAGCAGTTACTCGACTCCTTCTGAAGCTTTCTTT; CDR3: CASSYSTPSEAFF
D: NA; J: TRBJ1-2; size: few; V: TRBV5-4; DNA: TGTGCCAGCAGCTTGGAAGCAGCCCCAGCAAGCGCCTATGGCTACACCTTC; CDR3: CASSLEAAPASAYGYTF
D: TRBD1; J: TRBJ1-1; size: many; V: TRBV12-3/TRBV12-4; DNA: TGTGCCAGCAGTCCCCGTGCAGGGGGCACTGAAGCTTTCTTT; CDR3: CASSPRAGGTEAFF
D: NA; J: TRBJ1-2; size: NA; V: TRBV6-1; DNA: TGTGCCAGCAGTGACTTCACGGGGATTAACTATGGCTACACCTTC; CDR3: CASSDFTGINYGYTF
D: NA; J: TRBJ1-5; size: many; V: TRBV6-5; DNA: TGTGCCAGCAGTTACCCCGGTGGGATGGCCCGGCAGCCCCAGCATTTT; CDR3: CASSYPGGMARQPQHF
D: NA; J: TRBJ1-5; size: few; V: TRBV9; DNA: TGTGCCAGCAGCGAGGAGGGGGGCTTTCAGCCCCAGCATTTT; CDR3: CASSEEGGFQPQHF
D: NA; J: TRBJ1-1; size: many; V: TRBV5-1; DNA: TGCGCCAGCAGCTTAGTAACAGGGCGGCACACTGAAGCTTTCTTT; CDR3: CASSLVTGRHTEAFF
D: NA; J: TRBJ1-1; size: many; V: TRBV12-3/TRBV12-4; DNA: TGTGCCAGCAGTTTAGGGCCTTTGGAGGCTATGGTTACTGAAGCTTTCTTT; CDR3: CASSLGPLEAMVTEAFF
D: TRBD1; J: TRBJ2-5; size: many; V: TRBV11-2; DNA: TGTGCCAGCAGCCCTCGACAGGGTCGGGGAGAGACCCAGTACTTC; CDR3: CASSPRQGRGETQYF
D: TRBD1; J: TRBJ2-7; size: NA; V: TRBV24-1; DNA: TGTGCCACCAGTGAAAGGGCCGGGACAGACTACGAGCAGTACTTC; CDR3: CATSERAGTDYEQYF
D: NA; J: TRBJ2-5; size: NA; V: TRBV5-1; DNA: TGCGCCAGCAGCTTGGCCGGGGCGGAAAGAGAGACCCAGTACTTC; CDR3: CASSLAGAERETQYF
D: NA; J: TRBJ2-5; size: many; V: TRBV3-1; DNA: TGTGCCAGCAGCCAAGATAGCGTGGGACTCAGAGAGACCCAGTACTTC; CDR3: CASSQDSVGLRETQYF
D: NA; J: TRBJ1-1; size: many; V: TRBV10-3; DNA: TGTGCCATCAGTGACCCTTACAAAGACGACTCTGGGGCTTTCTTT; CDR3: CAISDPYKDDSGAFF
D: TRBD1; J: TRBJ1-2; size: many; V: TRBV2; DNA: TGTGCCAGCATCGACAGGGCGTCTTCGTTTGGCTACACCTTC; CDR3: CASIDRASSFGYTF
D: NA; J: TRBJ2-2; size: many; V: TRBV6-2/TRBV6-3; DNA: TGTGCCAGTTCACTCGAGGGCGGGGAGCTGTTTTTT; CDR3: CASSLEGGELFF
D: NA; J: TRBJ1-2; size: many; V: TRBV6-5; DNA: TGTGCCAGCAGTTCTCGCAGGCTGGTCTATGGCTACACCTTC; CDR3: CASSSRRLVYGYTF